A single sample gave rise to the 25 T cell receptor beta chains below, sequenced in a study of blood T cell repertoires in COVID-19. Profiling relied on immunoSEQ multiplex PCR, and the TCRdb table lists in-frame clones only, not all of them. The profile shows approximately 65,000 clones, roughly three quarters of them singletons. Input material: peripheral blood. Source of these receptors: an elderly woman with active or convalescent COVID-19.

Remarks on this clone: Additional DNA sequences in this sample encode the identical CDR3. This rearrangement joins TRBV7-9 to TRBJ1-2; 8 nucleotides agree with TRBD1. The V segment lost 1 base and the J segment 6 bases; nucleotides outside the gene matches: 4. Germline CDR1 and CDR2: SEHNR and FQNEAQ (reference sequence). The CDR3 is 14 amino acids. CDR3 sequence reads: CASSLDRGRDGYTF. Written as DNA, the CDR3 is TGTGCCAGCAGCTTAGACAGGGGGAGAGATGGCTACACCTTC.

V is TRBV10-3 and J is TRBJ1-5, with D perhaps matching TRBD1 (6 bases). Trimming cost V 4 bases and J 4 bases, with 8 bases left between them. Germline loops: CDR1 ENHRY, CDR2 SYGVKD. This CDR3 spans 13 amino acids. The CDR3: CAISGTDNQPQHF. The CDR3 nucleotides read TGTGCCATCAGTGGGACAGATAATCAGCCCCAGCATTTT.

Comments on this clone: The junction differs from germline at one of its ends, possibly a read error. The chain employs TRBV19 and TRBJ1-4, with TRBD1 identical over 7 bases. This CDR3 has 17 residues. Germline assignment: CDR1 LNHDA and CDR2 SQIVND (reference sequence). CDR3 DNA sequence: TGTGCCAGTAATCCAGGCCCCGGGACAGCAACGAATGAAAAACTGTTTTTT. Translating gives CASNPGPGTATNEKLFF.

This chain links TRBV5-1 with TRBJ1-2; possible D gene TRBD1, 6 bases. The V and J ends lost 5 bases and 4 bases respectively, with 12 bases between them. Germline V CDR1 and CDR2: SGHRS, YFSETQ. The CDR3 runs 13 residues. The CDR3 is CASRLTGSYGYTF. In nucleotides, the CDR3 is TGCGCCAGCAGACTCACAGGGAGCTATGGCTACACCTTC.

CDR3 in amino acids: CASSHIGRTLNSPLHF. CDR3 DNA: TGTGCCAGCAGCCACATAGGACGGACTCTGAATTCACCCCTCCACTTT. The chain couples TRBV14 to TRBJ1-6; D uncertain. The CDR3 covers 16 residues. Trimming took 3 bases from V and 7 from J, leaving 16 bases between them. CDR1 and CDR2 from the germline V gene are SGHDN and FVKESK.

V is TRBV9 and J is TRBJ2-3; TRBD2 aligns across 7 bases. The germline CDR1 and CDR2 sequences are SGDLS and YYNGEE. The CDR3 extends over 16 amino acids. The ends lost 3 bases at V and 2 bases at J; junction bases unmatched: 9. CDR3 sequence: CASSARSGQYTDTQYF. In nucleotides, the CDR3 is TGTGCCAGCAGCGCACGTAGCGGGCAATACACAGATACGCAGTATTTT.

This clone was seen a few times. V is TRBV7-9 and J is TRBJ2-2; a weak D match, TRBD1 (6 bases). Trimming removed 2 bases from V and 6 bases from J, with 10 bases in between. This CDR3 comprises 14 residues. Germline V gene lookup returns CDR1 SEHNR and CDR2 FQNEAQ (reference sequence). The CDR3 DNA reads TGTGCCAGCAGCTTAAACAGGGTTCCCGGGGAGCTGTTTTTT. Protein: CASSLNRVPGELFF.

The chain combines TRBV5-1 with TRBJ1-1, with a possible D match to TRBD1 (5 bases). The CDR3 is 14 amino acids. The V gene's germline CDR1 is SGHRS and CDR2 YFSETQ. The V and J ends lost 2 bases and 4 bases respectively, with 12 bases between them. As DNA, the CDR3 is TGCGCCAGCAGCTTTGATATGGGGGGCACTGAAGCTTTCTTT. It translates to CASSFDMGGTEAFF.

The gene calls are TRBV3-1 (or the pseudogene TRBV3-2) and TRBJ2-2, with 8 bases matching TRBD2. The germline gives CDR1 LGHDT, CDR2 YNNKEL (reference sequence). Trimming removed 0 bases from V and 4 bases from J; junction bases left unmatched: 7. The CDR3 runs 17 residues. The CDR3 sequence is CASSQEIEAGGTGELFF. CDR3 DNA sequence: TGTGCCAGCAGCCAAGAGATCGAGGCGGGGGGCACCGGGGAGCTGTTTTTT.

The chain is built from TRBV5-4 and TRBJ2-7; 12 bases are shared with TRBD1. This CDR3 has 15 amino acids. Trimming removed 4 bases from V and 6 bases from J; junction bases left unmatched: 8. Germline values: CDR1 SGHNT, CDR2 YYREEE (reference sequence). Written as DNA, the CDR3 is TGTGCCAGCAGCCGGGGGGGACAGGGGGCCGGCGAGCAGTACTTC. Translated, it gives CASSRGGQGAGEQYF.

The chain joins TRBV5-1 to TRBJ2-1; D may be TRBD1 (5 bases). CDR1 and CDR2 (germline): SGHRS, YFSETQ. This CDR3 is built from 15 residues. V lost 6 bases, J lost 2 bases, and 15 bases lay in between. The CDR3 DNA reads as TGCGCCAGCAACGATATGGAAGGGGCCTACAATGAGCAGTTCTTC. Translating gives CASNDMEGAYNEQFF.

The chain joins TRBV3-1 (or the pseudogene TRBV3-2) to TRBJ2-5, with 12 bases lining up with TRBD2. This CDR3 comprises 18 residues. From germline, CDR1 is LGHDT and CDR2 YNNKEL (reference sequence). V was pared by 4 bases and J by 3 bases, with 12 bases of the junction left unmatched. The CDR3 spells CASSPENRLAGGKETQYF. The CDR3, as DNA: TGTGCCAGCAGCCCGGAAAATAGGCTAGCGGGGGGGAAAGAGACCCAGTACTTC.

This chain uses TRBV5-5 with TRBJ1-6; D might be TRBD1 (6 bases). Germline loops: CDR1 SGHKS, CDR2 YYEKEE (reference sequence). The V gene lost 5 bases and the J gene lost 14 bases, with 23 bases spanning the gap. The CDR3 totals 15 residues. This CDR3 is CASRESIQGWRSLHF. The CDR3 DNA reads TGTGCCAGCAGGGAGTCGATACAGGGATGGAGATCCCTCCACTTT.

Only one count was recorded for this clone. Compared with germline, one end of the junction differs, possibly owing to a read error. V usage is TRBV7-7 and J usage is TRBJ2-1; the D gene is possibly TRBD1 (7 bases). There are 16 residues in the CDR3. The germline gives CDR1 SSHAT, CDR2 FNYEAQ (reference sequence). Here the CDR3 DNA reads TGTGCTAGCAGCCCCGGAGGGACAGTCTCCTACAATGAGCAGTTCTTC. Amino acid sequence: CASSPGGTVSYNEQFF.

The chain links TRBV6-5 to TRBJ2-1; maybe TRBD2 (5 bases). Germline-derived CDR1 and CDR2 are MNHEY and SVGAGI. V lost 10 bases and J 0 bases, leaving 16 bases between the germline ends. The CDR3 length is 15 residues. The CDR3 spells CAITGGAGSYNEQFF. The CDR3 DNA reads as TGTGCCATCACCGGAGGAGCAGGCTCCTACAATGAGCAGTTCTTC.

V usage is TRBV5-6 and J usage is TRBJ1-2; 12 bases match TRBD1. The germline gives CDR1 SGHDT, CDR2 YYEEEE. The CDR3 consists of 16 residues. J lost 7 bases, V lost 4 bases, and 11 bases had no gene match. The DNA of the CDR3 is TGTGCCAGCAGCCTGGGCCCGGGACAGGGGGCCGGTGGCTACACCTTC. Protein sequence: CASSLGPGQGAGGYTF. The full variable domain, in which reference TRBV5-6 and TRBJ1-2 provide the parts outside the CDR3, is DAGVTQSPTHLIKTRGQQVTLRCSPKSGHDTVSWYQQALGQGPQFIFQYYEEEERQRGNFPDRFSGHQFPNYSSELNVNALLLGDSALYLCASSLGPGQGAGGYTFGSGTRLTVV.

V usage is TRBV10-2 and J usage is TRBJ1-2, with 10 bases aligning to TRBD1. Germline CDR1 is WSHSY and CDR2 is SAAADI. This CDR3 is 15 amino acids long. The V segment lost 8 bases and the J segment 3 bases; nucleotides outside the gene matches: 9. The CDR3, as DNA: TGCGCCAGCCGCGGGGGTGGACAGGGGGACTATGGCTACACCTTC. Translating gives CASRGGGQGDYGYTF.

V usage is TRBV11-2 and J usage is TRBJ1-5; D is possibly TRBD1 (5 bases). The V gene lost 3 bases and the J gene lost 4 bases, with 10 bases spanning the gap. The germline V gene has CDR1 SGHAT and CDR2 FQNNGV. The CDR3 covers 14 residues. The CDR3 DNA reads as TGTGCCAGCAGCTTTGGACACGAAAATCAGCCCCAGCATTTT. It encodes CASSFGHENQPQHF.

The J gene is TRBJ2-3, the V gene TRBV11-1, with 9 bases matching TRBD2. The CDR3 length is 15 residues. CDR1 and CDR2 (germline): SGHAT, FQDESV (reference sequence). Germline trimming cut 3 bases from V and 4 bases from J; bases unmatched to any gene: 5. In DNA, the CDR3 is TGTGCCAGCAGCTTTAGTGTAGCGGGGGCAGATACGCAGTATTTT. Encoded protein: CASSFSVAGADTQYF. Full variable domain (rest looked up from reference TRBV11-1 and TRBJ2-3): EAEVAQSPRYKITEKSQAVAFWCDPISGHATLYWYRQILGQGPELLVQFQDESVVDDSQLPKDRFSAERLKGVDSTLKIQPAELGDSAMYLCASSFSVAGADTQYFGPGTRLTVL.

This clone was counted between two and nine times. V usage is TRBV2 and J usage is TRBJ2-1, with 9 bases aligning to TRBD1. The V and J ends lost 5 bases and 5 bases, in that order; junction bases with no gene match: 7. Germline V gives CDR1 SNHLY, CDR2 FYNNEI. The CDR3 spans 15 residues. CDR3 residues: CASSPRTGDNNEQFF. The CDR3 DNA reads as TGTGCCAGCAGTCCCAGGACAGGGGACAACAATGAGCAGTTCTTC.

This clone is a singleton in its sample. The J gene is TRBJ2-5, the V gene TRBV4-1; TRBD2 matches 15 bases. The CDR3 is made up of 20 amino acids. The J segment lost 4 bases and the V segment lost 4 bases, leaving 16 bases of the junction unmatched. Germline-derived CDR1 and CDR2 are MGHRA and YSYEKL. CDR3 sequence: CASSLGLHGGLAGGIETQYF. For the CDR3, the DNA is TGCGCCAGCAGCCTCGGGCTTCATGGGGGACTAGCGGGGGGTATAGAGACCCAGTACTTC.

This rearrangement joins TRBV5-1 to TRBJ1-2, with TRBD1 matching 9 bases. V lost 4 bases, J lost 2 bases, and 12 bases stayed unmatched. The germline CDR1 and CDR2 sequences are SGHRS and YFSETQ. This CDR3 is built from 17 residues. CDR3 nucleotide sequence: TGCGCCAGCAGCCGCCGGGACAGGGAAGGACGAAACTATGGCTACACCTTC. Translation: CASSRRDREGRNYGYTF.

The CDR3 region has the DNA TGTGCCAGCAGCCAATACTGGGACAGGGGGAACACCGGGGAGCTGTTTTTT. Translation: CASSQYWDRGNTGELFF. The V call is TRBV3-1 (or the pseudogene TRBV3-2), the J call TRBJ2-2, with 10 bases that match TRBD1. This CDR3 contains 17 residues. The V segment lost 2 bases and the J segment 1 base; nucleotides outside the gene matches: 4. The germline V gene encodes CDR1 LGHDT and CDR2 YNNKEL (reference sequence).

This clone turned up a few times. The CDR3 bases are TGTGCCAGCAGCCTGACAGGGGGAAACACTGAAGCTTTCTTT. Amino acid sequence: CASSLTGGNTEAFF. This chain links TRBV11-3 with TRBJ1-1; 9 bases map to TRBD1. Germline CDR1 reads SGHNT; CDR2 reads YENEEA. This CDR3 is built from 14 residues. Losses at the gene ends were 5 bases for V and 2 bases for J; bases not matched to a gene: 3.

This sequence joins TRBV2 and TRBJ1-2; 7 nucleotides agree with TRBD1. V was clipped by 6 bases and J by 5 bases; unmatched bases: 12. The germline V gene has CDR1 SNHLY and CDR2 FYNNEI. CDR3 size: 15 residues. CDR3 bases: TGTGCCAGCAGCCCCCAGGGACAGTTCCCTTATGGCTACACCTTC. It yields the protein CASSPQGQFPYGYTF. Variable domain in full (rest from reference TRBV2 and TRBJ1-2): EPEVTQTPSHQVTQMGQEVILRCVPISNHLYFYWYRQILGQKVEFLVSFYNNEISEKSEIFDDQFSVERPDGSNFTLKIRSTKLEDSAMYFCASSPQGQFPYGYTFGSGTRLTVV.